This is a list of T cell receptor beta chains from one sample in a study of OX40 agonist ivuxolimab in advanced cancers. Method: immunoSEQ multiplex PCR; TCRdb's copy keeps in-frame clones and lacks some. The sample contains roughly 40,000 clones, 82% of which appear only once. Source: CD4+ or CD8+ T cells sorted from blood, taken in a trial of the OX40 agonist ivuxolimab. The receptors shown here come from an adult with an advanced solid tumor such as melanoma, head and neck, liver or kidney cancer. CDR3s include the opening cysteine and the closing phenylalanine or tryptophan. The D gene is left open where the match is weak. Not every row has a clone size; where given, it reads once, few, many or a size class.

clone size: -; J gene: TRBJ2-4; V gene: TRBV28; D gene: -; CDR3 protein: CASSQTGRIAKNIQYF; CDR3 DNA: TGTGCCAGCAGCCAAACAGGGCGGATAGCCAAAAACATTCAGTACTTC
clone size: -; J gene: TRBJ2-1; V gene: TRBV19; D gene: -; CDR3 protein: CASSPGTPFNYNEQFF; CDR3 DNA: TGTGCCAGTAGTCCAGGGACTCCGTTTAATTACAATGAGCAGTTCTTC
clone size: once; J gene: TRBJ2-6; V gene: TRBV27; D gene: TRBD2; CDR3 protein: CASSLWGGGYSGANVLTF; CDR3 DNA: TGTGCCAGCAGTTTATGGGGGGGTGGGTACTCTGGGGCCAACGTCCTGACTTTC
clone size: -; J gene: TRBJ2-2; V gene: TRBV9; D gene: -; CDR3 protein: CASSVVNLVPGLSTGELFF; CDR3 DNA: TGTGCCAGCAGCGTAGTCAATCTCGTCCCGGGGTTGAGCACCGGGGAGCTGTTTTTT
clone size: -; J gene: TRBJ2-7; V gene: TRBV27; D gene: -; CDR3 protein: CASSFRQNYEQYF; CDR3 DNA: TGTGCCAGCAGTTTTAGACAGAACTACGAGCAGTACTTC
clone size: -; J gene: TRBJ2-3; V gene: TRBV5-1; D gene: -; CDR3 protein: CASSYPGLTDTQYF; CDR3 DNA: TGCGCCAGCAGCTATCCGGGACTTACAGATACGCAGTATTTT
clone size: many; J gene: TRBJ2-7; V gene: TRBV19; D gene: TRBD2; CDR3 protein: CASSIATSGAYEQYF; CDR3 DNA: TGTGCCAGTAGTATAGCTACTAGCGGAGCCTACGAGCAGTACTTC
clone size: once; J gene: TRBJ1-2; V gene: TRBV18; D gene: -; CDR3 protein: CASSPRQENNYTF; CDR3 DNA: TGTGCCAGCTCACCTAGACAGGAAAACAACTACACCTTC
clone size: -; J gene: TRBJ2-1; V gene: TRBV7-2; D gene: -; CDR3 protein: CATMGRVWTGGGHNNEQFF; CDR3 DNA: TGTGCCACCATGGGCCGAGTTTGGACCGGGGGAGGCCACAACAATGAGCAGTTCTTC
clone size: -; J gene: TRBJ2-7; V gene: TRBV7-2; D gene: -; CDR3 protein: CASSFPGEQYF; CDR3 DNA: TGTGCCAGCAGCTTTCCCGGCGAGCAGTACTTC
clone size: -; J gene: TRBJ1-2; V gene: TRBV5-4; D gene: -; CDR3 protein: CASGEYGYGYTF; CDR3 DNA: TGTGCCTCTGGAGAGTACGGCTATGGCTACACCTTC
clone size: -; J gene: TRBJ2-7; V gene: TRBV6-5; D gene: -; CDR3 protein: CASSKGHSSEQYF; CDR3 DNA: TGTGCCAGCAGTAAAGGACATTCCTCCGAGCAGTACTTC
clone size: few; J gene: TRBJ2-5; V gene: TRBV10-3; D gene: -; CDR3 protein: CAISESSVQGVGKETQYF; CDR3 DNA: TGTGCCATCAGTGAGTCGTCGGTTCAGGGTGTAGGGAAAGAGACCCAGTACTTC
clone size: -; J gene: TRBJ1-2; V gene: TRBV29-1; D gene: -; CDR3 protein: CSVEALAHSYGYTF; CDR3 DNA: TGCAGCGTTGAAGCCCTAGCCCACTCCTATGGCTACACCTTC
clone size: -; J gene: TRBJ2-7; V gene: TRBV7-9; D gene: -; CDR3 protein: CASSLAVDSLFSYEQYF; CDR3 DNA: TGTGCCAGCAGCTTAGCGGTAGACAGCCTATTTTCCTACGAGCAGTACTTC
clone size: few; J gene: TRBJ2-5; V gene: TRBV12-5; D gene: TRBD2; CDR3 protein: CASGLAGVQETQYF; CDR3 DNA: TGTGCTAGTGGTCTAGCGGGGGTCCAGGAGACCCAGTACTTC
clone size: -; J gene: TRBJ2-5; V gene: TRBV7-3; D gene: -; CDR3 protein: CASSFSGTMGETQYF; CDR3 DNA: TGTGCCAGCAGCTTTTCCGGGACGATGGGGGAGACCCAGTACTTC
clone size: -; J gene: TRBJ2-1; V gene: TRBV19; D gene: TRBD2; CDR3 protein: CASSTTLGGSQFF; CDR3 DNA: TGTGCCAGTAGTACGACACTGGGAGGGTCCCAGTTCTTC
clone size: -; J gene: TRBJ2-7; V gene: TRBV5-8; D gene: -; CDR3 protein: CASSFGGRNSYEQYF; CDR3 DNA: TGTGCCAGCAGCTTTGGGGGCCGAAACTCCTACGAGCAGTACTTC
clone size: -; J gene: TRBJ1-3; V gene: TRBV30; D gene: -; CDR3 protein: CAWSAEAGSSGNTIYF; CDR3 DNA: TGTGCCTGGAGTGCAGAAGCAGGGAGTAGTGGAAACACCATATATTTT